What follows are 13 T cell receptor beta chains derived from one specimen sequenced in a study of blood T cell repertoires in COVID-19. Assay: immunoSEQ multiplex PCR; the TCRdb copy retains only in-frame clones and omits some. Of about 480,000 clones listed, around 85% are singletons. What was sequenced was PBMCs or T cells enriched from blood (not recorded which). The source is a woman aged 60-75 years who had recovered from COVID-19.

The chain recombines TRBV30 with TRBJ2-3, with 7 bases identical to TRBD2. This CDR3 spans 15 amino acids. From germline, CDR1 is GTSNPN and CDR2 SVGIG (reference sequence). Trimming took 3 bases from V and 2 from J; bases not matched to a gene: 8. CDR3 in amino acids: CAWSLGGTNTDTQYF. CDR3 bases: TGTGCCTGGAGCCTCGGGGGGACGAACACAGATACGCAGTATTTT.

The CDR3 loop reads CASSPRLEETQYF. CDR3 nucleotides: TGTGCCAGCAGCCCCAGACTAGAAGAGACCCAGTACTTC. The chain combines TRBV12-3 or TRBV12-4 with TRBJ2-5; tentatively, D is TRBD2 (6 bases). The V and J ends lost 6 bases and 3 bases respectively, with 11 bases between them. The CDR3 has 13 amino acids.

This clone was picked up one time. The V gene is TRBV10-3, the J gene TRBJ2-7, with unresolved D. V was shortened by 2 bases and J by 4 bases, with 6 bases between the two germline ends. Germline V CDR1 and CDR2: ENHRY, SYGVKD. The CDR3 is 12 residues long. CDR3 in amino acids: CAISEASYEQYV. The DNA of the CDR3 is TGTGCCATCAGTGAGGCCAGTTACGAGCAGTACGTC.

The rearrangement joins TRBV10-3 to TRBJ2-5, with 13 bases that match TRBD2. V lost 6 bases, J lost 5 bases, and 0 bases stayed unmatched. CDR1 ENHRY and CDR2 SYGVKD come from the germline V gene. This CDR3 has 13 residues. CDR3 in amino acids: CAIRTSGGETQYF. The CDR3 nucleotides are TGTGCCATCAGGACTAGCGGGGGGGAGACCCAGTACTTC.

The rearrangement uses TRBV10-3 and TRBJ1-4, with D uncertain. Germline-derived CDR1 and CDR2 are ENHRY and SYGVKD. V lost 3 bases to trimming and J lost 8 bases, with 16 bases between them. The CDR3 has 15 residues. The CDR3 protein is CAISEGGEGREKLFF. DNA for the CDR3: TGTGCCATCAGTGAAGGCGGAGAAGGTCGGGAAAAACTGTTTTTT.

This clone was seen a few times. V is TRBV5-1 and J is TRBJ1-1; a possible D gene is TRBD1 (6 bases). With 2 bases removed from V and 0 bases from J, the gap between germline ends came to 14 bases. Germline V gene data show CDR1 as SGHRS and CDR2 as YFSETQ. The CDR3 runs to 16 residues. The CDR3 bases are TGCGCCAGCAGCTTTGTGCCAGGGGTGTTGAACACTGAAGCTTTCTTT. Translated: CASSFVPGVLNTEAFF. Variable domain in full (rest from reference TRBV5-1 and TRBJ1-1): KAGVTQTPRYLIKTRGQQVTLSCSPISGHRSVSWYQQTPGQGLQFLFEYFSETQRNKGNFPGRFSGRQFSNSRSEMNVSTLELGDSALYLCASSFVPGVLNTEAFFGQGTRLTVV.

This clone was seen only a few times. This chain uses TRBV6-5 with TRBJ1-1; 9 bases line up with TRBD1. The CDR3 extends over 16 amino acids. The V segment lost 2 bases and the J segment 6 bases; nucleotides outside the gene matches: 10. Germline assignment: CDR1 MNHEY and CDR2 SVGAGI. The CDR3 bases are TGTGCCAGCAGTTACACGGACAGGGGTCGAGGGGCTGAAGCTTTCTTT. Translating gives CASSYTDRGRGAEAFF.

The chain couples TRBV4-2 to TRBJ2-1, with 8 bases that match TRBD2. The CDR3 runs 15 residues. Germline CDR1 and CDR2: LGHNA and YNFKEQ. Trimming cost V 1 base and J 6 bases; bases outside gene matches: 5. The DNA of the CDR3 is TGTGCCAGCAGCCAAGTGCGTCTAGCGGGCAATGAGCAGTTCTTC. Residues: CASSQVRLAGNEQFF.

The V gene is TRBV2, the J gene TRBJ2-1; 7 bases line up with TRBD2. Germline V lookup: CDR1 SNHLY, CDR2 FYNNEI. Trimming removed 6 bases from V and 0 bases from J; junction bases left unmatched: 14. The CDR3 is made up of 18 amino acids. This CDR3 reads CASRVGAGVLSSYNEQFF. CDR3 DNA sequence: TGTGCCAGCAGGGTAGGGGCGGGGGTTCTTAGCTCCTACAATGAGCAGTTCTTC.

Points on this clone: This same CDR3 is encoded by further DNA sequences in the sample. The chain has TRBV7-2 and TRBJ2-3; TRBD1 might be the D (5 bases). The CDR3 consists of 14 residues. The ends were cut back, 1 base at V and 3 bases at J, with 8 bases in the middle. From germline, CDR1 is SGHTA and CDR2 FQGNSA. CDR3 in DNA: TGTGCCAGCAGCTTAGGGGGCCGGACAGATACGCAGTATTTT. Translating gives CASSLGGRTDTQYF.

As for this clone: One end of the junction does not line up with germline, which may come from a read error. The chain has TRBV2 and TRBJ2-1; possible D gene TRBD2, 7 bases. Germline lookup yields CDR1 SNHLY and CDR2 FYNNEI. CDR3 size: 14 residues. The CDR3 here is CASREGGRVNEQFF. In DNA, the CDR3 is TGTGCCAGCAGAGAAGGGGGGAGGGTCAATGAGCAGTTCTTC.

As regards this clone: The sample carries other DNA sequences with the same CDR3. In DNA, the CDR3 is TGCGCCAGCAGCTTGAGACGGGGACAGGGAGGAACTGAAGCTTTCTTT. Its protein is CASSLRRGQGGTEAFF. The chain recombines TRBV5-1 with TRBJ1-1; 9 bases are a match to TRBD1. J was trimmed by 5 bases and V by 1 base; bases with no gene match: 9. The CDR3 sequence is 16 residues long. Per germline, CDR1 SGHRS and CDR2 YFSETQ.

This rearrangement joins TRBV7-9 to TRBJ1-1; D gene unclear. Trimming removed 2 bases at V and 5 bases at J, with 9 bases between. The CDR3 runs to 13 residues. Germline CDR1 and CDR2: SEHNR and FQNEAQ (reference sequence). CDR3 nucleotides: TGTGCCAGCAGCTTAACCACGGGGACTGAAGCTTTCTTT. It encodes CASSLTTGTEAFF.